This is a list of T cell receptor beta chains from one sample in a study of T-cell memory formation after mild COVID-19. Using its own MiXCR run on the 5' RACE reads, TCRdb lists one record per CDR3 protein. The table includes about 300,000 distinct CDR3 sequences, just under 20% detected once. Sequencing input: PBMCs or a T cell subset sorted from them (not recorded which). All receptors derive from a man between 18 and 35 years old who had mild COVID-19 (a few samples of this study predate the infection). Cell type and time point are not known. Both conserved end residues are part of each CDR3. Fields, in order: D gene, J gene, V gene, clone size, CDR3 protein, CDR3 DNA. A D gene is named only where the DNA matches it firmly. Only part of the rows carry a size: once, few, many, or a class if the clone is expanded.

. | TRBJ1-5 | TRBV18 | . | CASSPDQGEYGQPQHF | TGTGCCAGCTCACCGGACCAGGGAGAATACGGTCAGCCCCAGCATTTT
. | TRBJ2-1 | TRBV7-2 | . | CASSSRPGPRNEQFF | TGTGCCAGCAGCTCCCGACCGGGACCCCGCAATGAGCAGTTCTTC
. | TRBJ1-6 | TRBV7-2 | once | CASSLALGTPSPLHF | TGTGCCAGCAGCTTAGCGCTTGGGACACCTTCACCCCTCCACTTT
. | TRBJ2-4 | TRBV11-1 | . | CASSYSFRDKNIQYF | TGTGCCAGCAGTTATTCGTTCCGGGACAAAAACATTCAGTACTTC
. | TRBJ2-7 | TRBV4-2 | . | CASSQDYVPYEQYF | TGTGCCAGCAGCCAAGACTATGTCCCCTACGAGCAGTACTTC
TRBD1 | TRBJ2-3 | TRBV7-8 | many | CASSLPIPGTPGTVYTDTQYF | TGTGCCAGCAGCTTACCGATCCCCGGGACGCCCGGGACAGTCTACACAGATACGCAGTATTTT
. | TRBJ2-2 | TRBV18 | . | CASSRPVGELFF | TGTGCCAGCTCCCGTCCCGTCGGGGAGCTGTTTTTT
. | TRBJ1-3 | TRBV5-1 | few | CASSLVPASGNTIYF | TGCGCCAGCAGCTTGGTACCGGCCTCTGGAAACACCATATATTTT
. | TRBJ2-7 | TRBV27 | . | CASSLKSAYEQYF | TGTGCCAGCAGTTTAAAATCCGCCTACGAGCAGTACTTC
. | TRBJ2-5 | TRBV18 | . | CASSPGGQGGGETQYF | TGTGCCAGCTCACCCGGCGGCCAGGGTGGTGGAGAGACCCAGTACTTC
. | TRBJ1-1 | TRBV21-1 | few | CASSKGENTEAFF | TGTGCCAGCAGCAAAGGCGAGAACACTGAAGCTTTCTTT
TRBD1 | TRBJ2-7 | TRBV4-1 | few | CASSQRVQGANEQYF | TGCGCCAGCAGCCAACGTGTTCAGGGGGCAAACGAGCAGTACTTC
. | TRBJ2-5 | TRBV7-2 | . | CASRGRTQETQYF | TGTGCCAGTCGAGGACGGACCCAAGAGACCCAGTACTTC
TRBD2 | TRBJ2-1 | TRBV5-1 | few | CASSEGAGAVEQFF | TGCGCCAGCAGCGAGGGAGCGGGGGCAGTTGAGCAGTTCTTC
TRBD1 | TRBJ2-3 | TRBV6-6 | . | CASQTGDQDTQYF | TGTGCCAGCCAGACAGGGGACCAAGATACGCAGTATTTT
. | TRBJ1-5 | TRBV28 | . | CASSFLQGGSQPQHF | TGTGCCAGCAGTTTTCTACAGGGAGGGAGTCAGCCCCAGCATTTT
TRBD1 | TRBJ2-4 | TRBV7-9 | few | CASSLDRGPSNIQYF | TGTGCCAGCAGCTTGGACAGGGGTCCGTCTAACATTCAGTACTTC
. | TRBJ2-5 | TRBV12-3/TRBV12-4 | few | CASKAPGVGWETQYF | TGTGCCAGCAAGGCCCCAGGGGTGGGATGGGAGACCCAGTACTTC
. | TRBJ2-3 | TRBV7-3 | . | CASSLGLAATDTQYF | TGTGCCAGCAGCTTAGGGCTCGCTGCGACAGATACGCAGTATTTT
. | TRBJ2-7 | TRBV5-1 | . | CASSYDRSGLNEQYF | TGCGCCAGCAGTTACGACAGGTCTGGCCTCAACGAGCAGTACTTC
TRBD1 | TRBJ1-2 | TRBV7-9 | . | CASSGTDFYGYTF | TGTGCCAGCAGCGGGACAGACTTCTATGGCTACACCTTC
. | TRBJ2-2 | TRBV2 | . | CASSVGKRGTGELFF | TGTGCCAGCAGTGTGGGAAAAAGGGGCACCGGGGAGCTGTTTTTT
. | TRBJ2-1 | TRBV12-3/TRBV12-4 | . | CASVATHEQFF | TGTGCCAGCGTAGCGACGCATGAGCAGTTCTTC
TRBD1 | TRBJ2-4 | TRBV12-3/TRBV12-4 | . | CASTPTGNGNIQYF | TGTGCCAGCACCCCGACAGGGAACGGGAACATTCAGTACTTC
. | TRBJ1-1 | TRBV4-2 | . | CASSQVYGGTEAFF | TGTGCCAGCAGCCAAGTCTACGGTGGCACTGAAGCTTTCTTT
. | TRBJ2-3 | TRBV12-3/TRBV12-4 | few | CASRPSIGQPPHLDTQYF | TGTGCCAGCAGACCGTCTATCGGACAACCCCCCCATCTGGATACGCAGTATTTT
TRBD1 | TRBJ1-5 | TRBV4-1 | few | CASSQEDRYYQPQHF | TGCGCCAGCAGCCAAGAGGACAGGTATTATCAGCCCCAGCATTTT
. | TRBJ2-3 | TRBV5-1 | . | CASSLSALTPTDTQYF | TGCGCCAGCAGCTTGTCCGCCCTGACACCGACAGATACGCAGTATTTT
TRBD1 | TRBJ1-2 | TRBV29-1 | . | CSVGTGGYGYTF | TGCAGCGTTGGGACAGGGGGTTATGGCTACACCTTC
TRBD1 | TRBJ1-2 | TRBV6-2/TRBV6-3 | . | CASSDRDRGHGYTF | TGTGCCAGCAGTGACCGGGACAGGGGGCACGGCTACACCTTC
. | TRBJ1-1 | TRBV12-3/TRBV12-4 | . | CASSFRAPNTEAFF | TGTGCCAGCAGTTTCAGGGCCCCTAACACTGAAGCTTTCTTT
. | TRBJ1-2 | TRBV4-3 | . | CASSQDSLNPVRGYTF | TGCGCCAGCAGCCAAGACTCCCTAAACCCAGTCCGTGGCTACACCTTC
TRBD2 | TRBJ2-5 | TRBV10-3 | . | CAISDPSGGQETQYF | TGTGCCATCAGTGACCCTAGCGGGGGCCAAGAGACCCAGTACTTC
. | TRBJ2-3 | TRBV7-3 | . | CASSSPLAPTDTQYF | TGTGCCAGCAGCTCTCCACTAGCTCCCACAGATACGCAGTATTTT
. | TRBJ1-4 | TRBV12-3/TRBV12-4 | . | CASTTVATNEKLFF | TGTGCCAGCACGACAGTTGCAACTAATGAAAAACTGTTTTTT
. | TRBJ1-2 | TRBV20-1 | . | CSARDLHTDRYGYTF | TGCAGTGCTAGAGATCTACATACCGACAGATATGGCTACACCTTC
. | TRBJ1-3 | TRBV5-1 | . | CASSPDSGNTIYF | TGCGCCAGCAGCCCGGACAGTGGAAACACCATATATTTT
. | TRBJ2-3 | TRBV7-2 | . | CASSPVMRGASTDTQYF | TGTGCCAGCAGCCCTGTAATGCGGGGCGCTAGCACAGATACGCAGTATTTT
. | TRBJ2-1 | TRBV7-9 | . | CASSKQEYNEQFF | TGTGCCAGCAGCAAACAGGAGTACAATGAGCAGTTCTTC
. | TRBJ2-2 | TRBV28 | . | CASSAKNTGELFF | TGTGCCAGCAGTGCCAAGAACACCGGGGAGCTGTTTTTT
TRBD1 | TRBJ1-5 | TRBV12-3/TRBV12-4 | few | CASSPGGQGVSPQHF | TGTGCCAGCAGTCCCGGGGGGCAGGGGGTCTCGCCCCAGCATTTT
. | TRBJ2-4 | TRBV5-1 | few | CASSLGRDKNIQYF | TGCGCCAGCAGCTTGGGGCGGGACAAGAACATTCAGTACTTC
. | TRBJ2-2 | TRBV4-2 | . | CASSQAQGSGELFF | TGTGCCAGCAGCCAAGCTCAGGGGTCCGGGGAGCTGTTTTTT
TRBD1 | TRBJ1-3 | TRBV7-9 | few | CASSAETGTGSGNTIYF | TGTGCCAGCAGCGCCGAAACCGGGACAGGGTCAGGAAACACCATATATTTT
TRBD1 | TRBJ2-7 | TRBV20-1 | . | CSAHQLETGRREQYF | TGCAGTGCCCACCAACTCGAGACAGGGAGAAGGGAGCAGTACTTC
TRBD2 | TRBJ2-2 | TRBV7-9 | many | CASGDVSGGDTGELFF | TGTGCCAGCGGGGACGTCTCGGGAGGGGACACCGGGGAGCTGTTTTTT
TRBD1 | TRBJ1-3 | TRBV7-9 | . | CASSLAGGGWNTIYF | TGTGCCAGCAGCTTAGCAGGGGGCGGCTGGAACACCATATATTTT
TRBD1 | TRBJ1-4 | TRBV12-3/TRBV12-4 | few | CASSFPDRDEKLFF | TGTGCCAGCAGTTTCCCAGACAGGGATGAAAAACTGTTTTTT
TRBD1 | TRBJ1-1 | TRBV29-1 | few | CSVDRDTEAFF | TGCAGCGTCGACAGGGACACTGAAGCTTTCTTT
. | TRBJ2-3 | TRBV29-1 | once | CSVPGGGISDTQYF | TGCAGCGTCCCCGGAGGGGGCATTTCAGATACGCAGTATTTT
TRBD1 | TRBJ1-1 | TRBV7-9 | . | CASSQWDSTGLF | TGTGCCAGCAGCCAATGGGACAGCACGGGACTCTTT